A single sample is the source of the 3 T cell receptor beta chains below, sequenced in a study of read filtering for tumor transcriptome and immune sequencing. This library used approximately 0.4 ug RNA and molecular barcoded adaptors spanning alpha/delta and beta/gamma chains. TCRdb processed the reads anew with MiXCR; each CDR3 protein has one entry. Of some 41,000 distinct CDR3 sequences listed, 13% are singletons. Sequencing was done on a sample of a population of CD138-negative cells sorted from bone marrow. The origin of the receptors is a donor aged 40 or over with multiple myeloma.

Remarks on this clonotype: Just one base apart from a much larger clone, this may be a read error. This chain links TRBV7-9 with TRBJ2-3, with D possibly matching TRBD1 (5 bases). The CDR3 has 16 amino acids. Germline CDR1 SEHNR, CDR2 FQNEAQ (reference sequence). The CDR3: CASSPRRAVSPDTLYF. In DNA, the CDR3 is TGTGCCAGCAGCCCCCGCAGGGCGGTCTCCCCAGATACGCTGTATTTT.

The rearrangement joins TRBV29-1 to TRBJ2-7; D possibly corresponds to TRBD2 (5 bases). The CDR3 spans 12 residues. With 4 bases removed from V and 6 bases from J, the gap between germline ends came to 13 bases. The germline CDR1 and CDR2 sequences are SQVTM and ANQGSEA. DNA for the CDR3: TGCAGCGTTGCTGAGGGTCGGGGCGAGCAGTACTTC. Its protein is CSVAEGRGEQYF.

This clonotype was picked up many times. The chain combines TRBV4-1 with TRBJ1-5; maybe TRBD1 (5 bases). This CDR3 is built from 17 residues. V lost 0 bases and J 2 bases, leaving 14 bases between the germline ends. Germline loops: CDR1 MGHRA, CDR2 YSYEKL. The CDR3 loop is CASSQEAAGGGNQPQHF. The CDR3, as DNA: TGCGCCAGCAGCCAAGAGGCTGCGGGAGGGGGCAATCAGCCCCAGCATTTT.